The source of this T cell receptor (beta chain) is a study of blood T cell repertoires in COVID-19. The V gene lost 0 bases and the J gene lost 6 bases, with 6 bases spanning the gap. There are 13 residues in the CDR3. Looked up from germline, CDR1 is SNHLY and CDR2 is FYNNEI. Libraries were prepared by immunoSEQ multiplex PCR; TCRdb keeps only in-frame clonotypes and omits some of them. Altogether around 150,000 clones are present, over 75% being singletons, with the ten largest covering 5% to 6%. This clone was observed a few times. J is TRBJ1-5 and V is TRBV2; unclear D gene. This TCR came from a man between 40 and 49 years old who had recovered from COVID-19. The sample was PBMCs or T cells enriched from blood (not recorded which). The CDR3 DNA is TGTGCCAGCAGTGAAGCATCGAGTCAGCCCCAGCATTTT. Protein product: CASSEASSQPQHF.